The 28 T cell receptor beta chains given below trace back to one sample, sequenced in a study of T cells after yellow fever vaccination. A single record per CDR3 protein comes from TCRdb applying MiXCR to the 5' RACE reads. The sample shows some 160,000 distinct CDR3 sequences, 6% to 7.5% of them seen only once. Sequenced here: CD4+ T cells sorted from PBMCs, sampled 5 days after the first yellow fever vaccination. These receptors were obtained from a man aged 18 to 35 who received the YFV17D yellow fever vaccine.

This clonotype has just a few counts. The V and J genes are TRBV23-1 and TRBJ1-2, with D possibly TRBD1 on 5 matching bases. TRBV23-1 is an ORF, and what it does is uncertain. The CDR3 totals 16 residues. V lost 4 bases and J lost 6, with 21 bases in between. The CDR3 sequence is CASSPPRQGLRHGYTF. In nucleotides, the CDR3 is TGCGCCAGCAGTCCTCCCCGTCAGGGACTTAGGCATGGCTACACCTTC.

This clonotype has at least ten counts. The V gene is TRBV12-5, the J gene TRBJ2-6; TRBD2 aligns across 7 bases. This CDR3 region has 19 residues. V trimming: 8 bases; J trimming: 1 base; junction bases outside the gene matches: 17. Germline lookup yields CDR1 LGHNT and CDR2 FRNRAP. Here the CDR3 reads CASPPGGGYTPSGANVLTF. The CDR3 nucleotides read TGTGCTAGTCCTCCTGGCGGGGGATACACGCCTTCTGGGGCCAACGTCCTGACTTTC. The full variable domain, completed using reference TRBV12-5 and TRBJ2-6, is DARVTQTPRHKVTEMGQEVTMRCQPILGHNTVFWYRQTMMQGLELLAYFRNRAPLDDSGMPKDRFSAEMPDATLATLKIQPSEPRDSAVYFCASPPGGGYTPSGANVLTFGAGSRLTVL.

The gene calls are TRBV5-5 and TRBJ1-1, with D unresolved. The CDR3 loop spans 14 amino acids. V was shortened by 9 bases and J by 1 base, with 16 bases between the two germline ends. Germline values: CDR1 SGHKS, CDR2 YYEKEE (reference sequence). CDR3 sequence (DNA): TGTGCCACCTCCCTCGTTTTAGGGAACACTGAAGCTTTCTTT. Amino acids: CATSLVLGNTEAFF.

CDR3 in amino acids: CASHTGGGFSYNEQFF. The CDR3 DNA follows: TGTGCCAGCCATACAGGGGGGGGTTTCTCCTACAATGAGCAGTTCTTC. The chain carries TRBV5-4 and TRBJ2-1; D is perhaps TRBD1 (8 bases). Trimming shortened V by 7 bases and J by 0 bases, and 17 bases separated the two germline ends. In germline, CDR1 is SGHNT, CDR2 YYREEE (reference sequence). This CDR3 spans 16 amino acids. Variable domain in full (rest from reference TRBV5-4 and TRBJ2-1): ETGVTQSPTHLIKTRGQQVTLRCSSQSGHNTVSWYQQALGQGPQFIFQYYREEENGRGNFPPRFSGLQFPNYSSELNVNALELDDSALYLCASHTGGGFSYNEQFFGPGTRLTVL.

This clonotype was counted ten times or more. The genes are TRBV3-1 and TRBJ2-2, with D unresolved. The germline V gene encodes CDR1 LGHDT and CDR2 YNNKEL (reference sequence). V lost 0 bases, J lost 5 bases, and 10 bases lay in between. The CDR3 loop spans 15 amino acids. Here the CDR3 reads CASSQEVGKTGELFF. The DNA for the CDR3 is TGTGCCAGCAGCCAAGAGGTGGGGAAGACCGGGGAGCTGTTTTTT.

This clonotype was seen at least ten times. The V and J genes are TRBV10-3 and TRBJ2-5; the D gene could be TRBD1 or TRBD2 (5 bases each). Germline V gene lookup returns CDR1 ENHRY and CDR2 SYGVKD. Trimming shortened V by 3 bases and J by 5 bases, and 10 bases separated the two germline ends. There are 13 residues in the CDR3. CDR3 sequence (DNA): TGTGCCATCAGTGATGTAGGGACGGAGACCCAGTACTTC. Protein sequence: CAISDVGTETQYF.

The rearrangement uses TRBV10-3 and TRBJ2-5, with no clear D. Trimming shortened V by 4 bases and J by 2 bases, and 8 bases separated the two germline ends. The CDR3 consists of 13 residues. Germline assignment: CDR1 ENHRY and CDR2 SYGVKD. CDR3 protein: CAISVQQQETQYF. Written as DNA, the CDR3 is TGTGCCATCAGTGTTCAACAGCAAGAGACCCAGTACTTC.

This clonotype has a count of ten or more. CDR3 sequence: CSASPGQRLAKNIQYF. Written as DNA, the CDR3 is TGCAGTGCTAGCCCCGGACAGCGTCTAGCCAAAAACATTCAGTACTTC. The J gene is TRBJ2-4, the V gene TRBV20-1, with TRBD1 as a possible D gene (6 bases). CDR3 length equals 16 residues. Trimming took off 3 bases at V and 0 bases at J, with 15 bases between the two ends. Germline V gene sequence: CDR1 DFQATT, CDR2 SNEGSKA (reference sequence).

This clonotype was detected ten times or more. The chain joins TRBV5-1 to TRBJ1-2, with TRBD1 matching over 10 bases. The junction had 9 bases not matched to a gene; V was cut back by 4 bases and J by 0 bases. This CDR3 contains 17 residues. From germline, CDR1 is SGHRS and CDR2 YFSETQ. The CDR3 bases are TGCGCCAGCAGCAGAGGGACAGGGGACTTAACTAACTATGGCTACACCTTC. Translation gives CASSRGTGDLTNYGYTF.

This sequence joins TRBV5-1 and TRBJ2-5; 8 nucleotides line up with TRBD2. CDR1 SGHRS and CDR2 YFSETQ come from the germline V gene. Trimming at V came to 5 bases and at J to 4 bases, leaving 13 bases not matched to a gene. This CDR3 has 16 residues. The CDR3 DNA reads as TGCGCCAGCAGGGCCCTCGGCGGGGGGTTTTCAGAGACCCAGTACTTC. Encoded protein: CASRALGGGFSETQYF. Using reference TRBV5-1 and TRBJ2-5 for the parts outside the CDR3, the full variable domain is KAGVTQTPRYLIKTRGQQVTLSCSPISGHRSVSWYQQTPGQGLQFLFEYFSETQRNKGNFPGRFSGRQFSNSRSEMNVSTLELGDSALYLCASRALGGGFSETQYFGPGTRLLVL.

This clonotype was seen many times. This chain's CDR3 is CASTQEVEISSSYEQYF. The CDR3 nucleotides read TGTGCCAGCACCCAGGAGGTGGAGATTTCGAGCTCCTACGAGCAGTACTTC. The chain combines TRBV7-3 with TRBJ2-7; possible D gene TRBD2, 5 bases. V lost 7 bases and J 0 bases, leaving 22 bases between the germline ends. Germline assignment: CDR1 SGHTA and CDR2 FQGTGA. The CDR3 is 17 residues long.

This clonotype was recorded a few times. The chain uses TRBV6-5 and TRBJ1-2, with TRBD1 as a possible D gene (6 bases). Germline V gene lookup returns CDR1 MNHEY and CDR2 SVGAGI. CDR3 length: 15 amino acids. Trimming pared 0 bases from V and 1 base from J, leaving 9 bases between. CDR3 in amino acids: CASSYSIQGNYGYTF. The CDR3 DNA sequence: TGTGCCAGCAGTTACTCGATACAGGGTAACTATGGCTACACCTTC.

This clonotype was detected only a few times. This chain connects TRBV3-1 to TRBJ2-3, with 12 bases lining up with TRBD2. Trimming took 4 bases from V and 4 from J; bases not matched to a gene: 6. This CDR3 is built from 16 residues. The V gene's germline CDR1 is LGHDT and CDR2 YNNKEL (reference sequence). The CDR3 bases are TGTGCCAGCAGCCTACCTAGCGGGGGGGCGGCAGATACGCAGTATTTT. Its translation: CASSLPSGGAADTQYF.

The table lists this clonotype with many counts. The rearrangement uses TRBV12-3 or TRBV12-4 and TRBJ1-5; D unclear. The CDR3 has 13 residues. Trimming removed 3 bases at V and 7 bases at J, with 10 bases between. The CDR3 loop is CASSLDGGQPQHF. CDR3 nucleotide sequence: TGTGCCAGCAGTTTGGACGGAGGACAGCCCCAGCATTTT.

This clonotype has at least ten counts. The chain recombines TRBV5-1 with TRBJ2-3, with a tentative D call TRBD2 (6 bases). The CDR3 length is 13 residues. Trimming left V 1 base short and J 8 bases short, with 11 bases between. Germline CDR1 SGHRS, CDR2 YFSETQ. In DNA, the CDR3 is TGCGCCAGCAGCTTGACGGGAGTCCTTACGCAGTATTTT. This gives the protein CASSLTGVLTQYF.

This clonotype was observed at least ten times. The CDR3 nucleotides are TGTGCCAGCAGCTTAGACAGGGGAGAAAATGAGCAGTTCTTC. It codes for CASSLDRGENEQFF. This chain uses TRBV11-2 with TRBJ2-1; D might be TRBD1 (6 bases). Germline CDR1 and CDR2: SGHAT and FQNNGV. V shed 0 bases and J shed 7 bases, with 10 bases lying between them. The CDR3 spans 14 residues.

This clonotype was recorded at least ten times. The chain recombines TRBV20-1 with TRBJ1-4; D unresolved. The CDR3 is 14 amino acids. Trimming cost V 3 bases and J 0 bases, with 8 bases left between them. Germline V gives CDR1 DFQATT, CDR2 SNEGSKA (reference sequence). In DNA, the CDR3 is TGCAGTGCTAGTCGCACAGCAACTAATGAAAAACTGTTTTTT. This translates into CSASRTATNEKLFF.

This clonotype was observed many times. The V gene is TRBV11-2, the J gene TRBJ2-7; D gene ambiguous. Trimming shortened V by 5 bases and J by 2 bases, and 13 bases separated the two germline ends. Germline V gene data show CDR1 as SGHAT and CDR2 as FQNNGV. The CDR3 is 14 amino acids. This CDR3 reads CASSLSPVTYEQYV. The CDR3 region has the DNA TGTGCCAGCAGCCTAAGTCCTGTCACCTACGAGCAGTACGTC.

V and J are TRBV5-4 and TRBJ1-2; 7 nucleotides match TRBD1. The germline V gene has CDR1 SGHNT and CDR2 YYREEE (reference sequence). V shed 3 bases and J 3 bases; nucleotides not matched to a gene: 5. The CDR3 runs to 14 residues. The CDR3 region is CASSSPTGHYGYTF. The CDR3 DNA is TGTGCCAGCAGCTCTCCGACAGGGCACTATGGCTACACCTTC.

This clonotype was counted many times. This sequence joins TRBV4-2 and TRBJ1-1; D unresolved. Trimming left V 1 base short and J 13 bases short, with 25 bases between. Germline CDR1 and CDR2: LGHNA and YNFKEQ. CDR3 size: 16 residues. The DNA for the CDR3 is TGTGCCAGCAGCCAAGCAAGGTTCGAGGTTGGGAAAAGGGATTTCTTT. Translation: CASSQARFEVGKRDFF.

This clonotype was seen only a few times. This chain's CDR3 is CASSLSGGVRNIQYF. In DNA, the CDR3 is TGTGCCAGCAGCTTAAGCGGCGGGGTGCGAAACATTCAGTACTTC. This chain connects TRBV7-3 to TRBJ2-4; D may be TRBD2 (6 bases). Deletions cut 1 base from V and 6 bases from J, with 13 bases between. Germline loops: CDR1 SGHTA, CDR2 FQGTGA. The CDR3 has 15 amino acids. The full variable domain, with the rest looked up from reference TRBV7-3 and TRBJ2-4, is GAGVSQTPSNKVTEKGKYVELRCDPISGHTALYWYRQSLGQGPEFLIYFQGTGAADDSGLPNDRFFAVRPEGSVSTLKIQRTERGDSAVYLCASSLSGGVRNIQYFGAGTRLSVL.

This clonotype was counted at least ten times. V gene TRBV20-1 combines with J gene TRBJ2-7; 8 bases fit TRBD2. CDR1 is DFQATT and CDR2 is SNEGSKA in the germline V gene (reference sequence). The V gene end was trimmed by 0 bases and the J gene end by 3 bases; junction bases not matched to a gene: 7. The CDR3 runs to 15 residues. CDR3 coding DNA: TGCAGTGCTAGAGATCCCGGGGGGGGAAACTACGAGCAGTACTTC. Its protein is CSARDPGGGNYEQYF.

In this sample, this clonotype turned up many times. J is TRBJ2-3 and V is TRBV12-3 or TRBV12-4, with no clear D. The CDR3 is made up of 12 amino acids. The V and J ends lost 6 bases and 7 bases respectively, with 11 bases between them. The CDR3 coding sequence is TGTGCCAGCAGGCATCCTGACAATACGCAGTATTTT. Its translation is CASRHPDNTQYF.

This clonotype was seen repeatedly, ten times or more. The V gene is TRBV5-5, the J gene TRBJ1-4; no firm D call. V was clipped by 4 bases and J by 5 bases, with 15 bases between them. Germline lookup yields CDR1 SGHKS and CDR2 YYEKEE (reference sequence). The CDR3 contains 15 residues. CDR3 region: CASSRATVSNEKLFF. The CDR3 bases are TGTGCCAGCAGCCGGGCCACAGTTTCCAATGAAAAACTGTTTTTT.

The chain carries TRBV5-1 and TRBJ1-1, with D unclear. This CDR3 contains 14 residues. Germline V gene lookup returns CDR1 SGHRS and CDR2 YFSETQ. V was pared by 6 bases and J by 0 bases, with 12 bases between. The DNA for the CDR3 is TGCGCCAGCAACCGAGGGCAGATGAACACTGAAGCTTTCTTT. Translating gives CASNRGQMNTEAFF. The full variable domain, with the rest looked up from reference TRBV5-1 and TRBJ1-1, is KAGVTQTPRYLIKTRGQQVTLSCSPISGHRSVSWYQQTPGQGLQFLFEYFSETQRNKGNFPGRFSGRQFSNSRSEMNVSTLELGDSALYLCASNRGQMNTEAFFGQGTRLTVV.

At least ten counts were recorded for this clonotype. J is TRBJ2-2 and V is TRBV18, with D possibly matching TRBD1 (5 bases). CDR1 is KGHSH and CDR2 is LQKENI in the germline V gene. V was cut by 6 bases and J by 5 bases, with 10 bases left in between. The CDR3 covers 13 residues. The CDR3 DNA reads as TGTGCCAGCTCGACAGATGGAACCGGGGAGCTGTTTTTT. Translation gives CASSTDGTGELFF.

This clonotype was found a few times. The chain uses TRBV9 and TRBJ2-3, with a tentative D call TRBD2 (6 bases). The CDR3 spans 14 residues. Trimming pared 6 bases from V and 4 bases from J, leaving 15 bases between. Germline V lookup: CDR1 SGDLS, CDR2 YYNGEE. The CDR3 coding sequence is TGTGCCAGCACCCTGGGCGGAGGGGCAGATACGCAGTATTTT. Translated, it gives CASTLGGGADTQYF.

This sequence joins TRBV11-2 and TRBJ2-5; D is undetermined. This CDR3 contains 14 residues. Trimming took off 4 bases at V and 3 bases at J, with 12 bases between the two ends. Germline V gene sequence: CDR1 SGHAT, CDR2 FQNNGV. CDR3 nucleotides: TGTGCCAGCAGCTCCGTCAAAGGGAAAGAGACCCAGTACTTC. This encodes CASSSVKGKETQYF. Full variable domain (outside the CDR3, taken from reference TRBV11-2 and TRBJ2-5): EAGVAQSPRYKIIEKRQSVAFWCNPISGHATLYWYQQILGQGPKLLIQFQNNGVVDDSQLPKDRFSAERLKGVDSTLKIQPAKLEDSAVYLCASSSVKGKETQYFGPGTRLLVL.